These T cell receptor beta chains were read from a single sample in a study of T cell repertoires in cytomegalovirus infection. Antigen specificity for these receptors is unknown. TCRdb analysed the reads with MiXCR anew, one entry per CDR3 protein. The table records 45,000 to 75,000 distinct CDR3 sequences, around 33% of them present only once. Sequenced input: PBMCs, sequenced either directly or after in vitro stimulation (not recorded which). These receptor sequences come from a human donor in good health (CMV status not recorded). Some clones in this sample may be carry-over from other donors' samples. CDR3s include the opening cysteine and the closing phenylalanine or tryptophan. The D gene is left open where the match is weak. The size field is filled for only some rows; it gives once, few, many or a size class.

j_call	cdr3_length	d_call	clone_size	v_call	cdr3_nt	cdr3_aa
TRBJ1-5	15	-	-	TRBV12-3/TRBV12-4	TGTGCCAGCAGTTTGTGGGGCTCGGGCAATCAGCCCCAGCATTTT	CASSLWGSGNQPQHF
TRBJ1-2	14	-	-	TRBV28	TGTGCCAGCAGTTTATCCATCCAGGACTATGGCTACACCTTC	CASSLSIQDYGYTF
TRBJ2-7	14	-	few	TRBV12-3/TRBV12-4	TGTGCCAGCATGGGGGGAGACAGGAGCTACGAGCAGTACTTC	CASMGGDRSYEQYF
TRBJ1-1	13	-	-	TRBV7-2	TGTGCCAGCAGCTTGATGGAGAACACTGAAGCTTTCTTT	CASSLMENTEAFF
TRBJ1-5	16	-	many	TRBV7-8	TGTGCCAGCAGCTTAAGGTCGTGGCAGGCGAATCAGCCCCAGCATTTT	CASSLRSWQANQPQHF
TRBJ1-2	14	-	-	TRBV28	TGTGCCAGCAGTCTGACGGGACTTGACTATGGCTACACCTTC	CASSLTGLDYGYTF
TRBJ1-6	13	-	-	TRBV7-6	TGTGCCAGCAGCCCCTACAGTAATTCACCCCTCCACTTT	CASSPYSNSPLHF
TRBJ1-2	12	-	few	TRBV7-8	TGTGCCAGCAGCACCATGGCCTATGGCTACACCTTC	CASSTMAYGYTF
TRBJ2-7	15	-	few	TRBV5-1	TGCGCCAGCAGCTTGGTAGGGAGTTTCTCCTACGAGCAGTACTTC	CASSLVGSFSYEQYF
TRBJ2-7	14	-	-	TRBV19	TGTGCCAGTAGTGCGGGGAGGAAAACCTACGAGCAGTACTTC	CASSAGRKTYEQYF
TRBJ1-1	12	-	-	TRBV2	TGTGCCAGCAGTATACAGGGCTCTGAAGCTTTCTTT	CASSIQGSEAFF
TRBJ2-1	15	TRBD2	few	TRBV20-1	TGCAGTGCTAATCTAGCGGGACTCCCCTACAATGAGCAGTTCTTC	CSANLAGLPYNEQFF
TRBJ1-5	13	-	few	TRBV6-5	TGTGCCAGCAGTTACATGGGGCGGCAGCCCCAGCATTTT	CASSYMGRQPQHF
TRBJ2-1	14	TRBD2	-	TRBV6-1	TGTGCCAGCAGTGAAGGGGATAGCGGGGGGGCTCGGTTCTTC	CASSEGDSGGARFF
TRBJ1-5	15	-	few	TRBV19	TGTGCCAGTAGTATGGAGAGAGCTAGCAATCAGCCCCAGCATTTT	CASSMERASNQPQHF
TRBJ1-1	18	-	-	TRBV6-2/TRBV6-3	TGTGCCAGCAGTTACCCCCGGCCCACCGTCTTTGCCTCCACTGAAGCTTTCTTT	CASSYPRPTVFASTEAFF
TRBJ1-1	14	-	few	TRBV7-9	TGTGCCAGCAGCTTAGAGGCAGGGAGCACTGAAGCTTTCTTT	CASSLEAGSTEAFF
TRBJ1-5	14	-	-	TRBV30	TGTGCCTGGAGTCTTCTGGGGACCTATAAGCCCCAGCATTTT	CAWSLLGTYKPQHF
TRBJ1-3	15	TRBD1	-	TRBV19	TGTGCCAGTAGTAGTGGGACAGCGGCAGGAAACACCATATATTTT	CASSSGTAAGNTIYF
TRBJ2-7	13	-	-	TRBV25-1	TGTGCCAGCAGTGGGAAAACCACCTACGAGCAGTACTTC	CASSGKTTYEQYF
TRBJ1-1	13	TRBD1	-	TRBV5-1	TGCGCCAGCAGCTATCAGGGGGACACTGAAGCTTTCTTT	CASSYQGDTEAFF
TRBJ1-5	15	TRBD1	-	TRBV28	TGTGCCAGCAGCGCTCCCGACAGGGGGAGGCAGCCCCAGCATTTT	CASSAPDRGRQPQHF
TRBJ1-1	18	TRBD1	few	TRBV6-5	TGTGCCAGCAGTTACTGGCCGGGACAGGCCCCCCCCCACACTGAAGCTTTCTTT	CASSYWPGQAPPHTEAFF
TRBJ2-3	15	-	large	TRBV19	TGTGCCAGTAAAGATTTTCAAGAAAACACAGATACGCAGTATTTT	CASKDFQENTDTQYF
TRBJ1-2	12	-	-	TRBV5-1	TGCGCCAGCAGCACCACAGGGCACGGCTACACCTTC	CASSTTGHGYTF
TRBJ2-7	16	TRBD1	-	TRBV5-6	TGTGCCAGCAGCTTGCCGGGACAGGGGGCGCGAGGCGAGCAGTACTTC	CASSLPGQGARGEQYF
TRBJ2-7	13	TRBD1	-	TRBV10-3	TGTGCCATCAGATCCACAGGGGATTCCGAGCAGTACTTC	CAIRSTGDSEQYF
TRBJ1-1	16	-	-	TRBV11-2	TGTGCCAGCAGCTTAGATCAGCTGGGCACTAACACTGAAGCTTTCTTT	CASSLDQLGTNTEAFF
TRBJ2-1	11	TRBD2	-	TRBV29-1	TGCAGCGGGGACGGGGGGAATGAGCAGTTCTTC	CSGDGGNEQFF
TRBJ2-3	15	-	many	TRBV2	TGTGCCAGCAGTGAGAGGGACTGGGGGAGAGATACGCAGTATTTT	CASSERDWGRDTQYF
TRBJ2-3	13	-	few	TRBV5-6	TGTGCCAGCAGCTTGTACAACACAGATACGCAGTATTTT	CASSLYNTDTQYF
TRBJ2-1	16	-	-	TRBV3-1	TGTGCCAGCAGCCAAGGGCCTTCCAGGTCTGGGAATGAGCAGTTCTTC	CASSQGPSRSGNEQFF
TRBJ1-5	14	TRBD1	many	TRBV12-3/TRBV12-4	TGTGCCAGCAGTCTCGGGACAGATGGACAGCCCCAGCATTTT	CASSLGTDGQPQHF
TRBJ2-5	15	-	-	TRBV12-3/TRBV12-4	TGTGCCAGTTCACGGACAGACGAGAGCCAAGAGACCCAGTACTTC	CASSRTDESQETQYF
TRBJ2-3	15	TRBD2	-	TRBV20-1	TGCAGTGCCACAATTAGCGGGTATGGCACAGATACGCAGTATTTT	CSATISGYGTDTQYF
TRBJ2-2	16	-	-	TRBV7-8	TGTGCCAGCAGCCGCACAGGATCCGCGAACACCGGGGAGCTGTTTTTT	CASSRTGSANTGELFF
TRBJ1-2	13	-	once	TRBV7-9	TGTGCCAGCAGCTTGGCCACGGTCACCAGCTACACCTTC	CASSLATVTSYTF
TRBJ1-3	14	-	once	TRBV5-1	TGCGCCAGCAGCTTTGTGGGCAGGGGAAACACCATATATTTT	CASSFVGRGNTIYF
TRBJ2-1	17	TRBD2	-	TRBV6-1	TGTGCCAGCAGTGAAGTGGGACTAGCGGGAGGGCCGAATGAGCAGTTCTTC	CASSEVGLAGGPNEQFF
TRBJ2-2	14	-	-	TRBV6-4	TGTGCCAGCAGCGGGTTAACAGGGCGCGGGGAGCTGTTTTTT	CASSGLTGRGELFF
TRBJ2-5	13	-	-	TRBV6-1	TGTGCCAGCAGTGCAGGGGCTGGGGTAGTGCAGTACTTC	CASSAGAGVVQYF
TRBJ2-5	14	-	-	TRBV7-2	TGTGCCAGCAGCGATAAGGGGGGCCGTGAGACCCAGTACTTC	CASSDKGGRETQYF
TRBJ2-7	14	TRBD1	-	TRBV7-6	TGTGCCAGCAGCTGGGACAGGGACTCCTACGAGCAGTACTTC	CASSWDRDSYEQYF
TRBJ2-5	14	-	few	TRBV2	TGTGCCAGCAGTGAAGCACAGGGTCAAGAGACCCAGTACTTC	CASSEAQGQETQYF
TRBJ2-3	14	TRBD2	-	TRBV12-3/TRBV12-4	TGTGCCAGCAGGAGCGGGAGGGCCTTACATACGCAGTATTTT	CASRSGRALHTQYF
TRBJ2-5	15	-	few	TRBV7-2	TGTGCCAGCAGCTTAAAAGGGGGGAGGCAAGAGACCCAGTACTTC	CASSLKGGRQETQYF
TRBJ2-7	16	-	many	TRBV6-6	TGTGCCAGCAGTCCTGGAGGGCGGGGGGCAGGGGGCGAGCAGTACTTC	CASSPGGRGAGGEQYF
TRBJ1-4	12	-	few	TRBV6-1	TGTGCCAGCAAAGGGGCAGAAGAAAAACTGTTTTTT	CASKGAEEKLFF
TRBJ2-1	14	TRBD2	-	TRBV4-1	TGTGCCAGCAGCCAAGCTCCGGGGGGGTTTGAGCAGTTCTTC	CASSQAPGGFEQFF
TRBJ2-7	15	TRBD1	few	TRBV5-6	TGTGCCAGCAGCTTCCGGGACAGCCCCCCATACGAGCAGTACTTC	CASSFRDSPPYEQYF
TRBJ2-3	16	-	few	TRBV7-2	TGTGCCAGCAGCTTCCGTGGGGGGGGGCAGACAGATACGCAGTATTTT	CASSFRGGGQTDTQYF
TRBJ2-1	14	TRBD2	-	TRBV7-9	TGTGCCAGCAGCTTACCGGGACTAGGCAATGAGCAGTTCTTC	CASSLPGLGNEQFF
TRBJ2-7	13	TRBD1	-	TRBV7-9	TGTGCCAGCAGCTCTCGGGACAGCTACGAGCAGTACTTC	CASSSRDSYEQYF